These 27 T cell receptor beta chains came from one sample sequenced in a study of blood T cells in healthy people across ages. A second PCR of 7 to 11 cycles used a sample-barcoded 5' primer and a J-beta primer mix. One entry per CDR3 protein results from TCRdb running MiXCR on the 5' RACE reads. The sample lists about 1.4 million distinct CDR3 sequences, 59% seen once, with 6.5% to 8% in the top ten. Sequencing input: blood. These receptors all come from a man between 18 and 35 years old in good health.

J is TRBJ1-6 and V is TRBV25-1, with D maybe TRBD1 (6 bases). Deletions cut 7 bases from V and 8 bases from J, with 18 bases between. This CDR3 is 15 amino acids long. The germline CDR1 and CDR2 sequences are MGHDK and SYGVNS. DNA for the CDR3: TGTGCCAGCACGTGGGGGCCTGGAGGACATTCACCCCTCCACTTT. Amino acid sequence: CASTWGPGGHSPLHF.

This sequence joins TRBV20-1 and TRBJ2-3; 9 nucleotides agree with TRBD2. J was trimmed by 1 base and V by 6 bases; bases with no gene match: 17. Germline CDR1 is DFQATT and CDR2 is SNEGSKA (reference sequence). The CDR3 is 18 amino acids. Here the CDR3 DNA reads TGCAGTGCCCATCCCGCGGGATTAGCGGGGGCCCGCACAGATACGCAGTATTTT. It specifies CSAHPAGLAGARTDTQYF.

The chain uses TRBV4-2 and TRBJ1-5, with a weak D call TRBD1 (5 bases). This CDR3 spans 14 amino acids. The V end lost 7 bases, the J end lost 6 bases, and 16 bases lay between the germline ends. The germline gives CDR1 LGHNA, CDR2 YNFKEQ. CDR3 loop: CASKPMGLGQPQHF. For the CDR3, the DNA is TGTGCCAGCAAGCCCATGGGACTAGGTCAGCCCCAGCATTTT.

CDR3 nucleotide sequence: TGTGCCAGCGGGTCTACAGGGCCTTTCCCTGAAGCTTTCTTT. This encodes CASGSTGPFPEAFF. V is TRBV6-2 or TRBV6-3 and J is TRBJ1-1, with D perhaps TRBD1 (6 bases). Germline loops: CDR1 MNHEY, CDR2 SVGEGT. With 8 bases removed from V and 6 bases from J, the gap between germline ends came to 19 bases. The CDR3 runs to 14 residues.

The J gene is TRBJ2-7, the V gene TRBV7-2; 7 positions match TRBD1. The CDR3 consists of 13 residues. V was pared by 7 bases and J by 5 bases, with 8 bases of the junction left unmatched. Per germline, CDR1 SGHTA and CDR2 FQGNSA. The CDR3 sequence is CASNPDRFDEQYF. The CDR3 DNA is TGTGCCAGCAACCCGGACAGGTTCGACGAGCAGTACTTC.

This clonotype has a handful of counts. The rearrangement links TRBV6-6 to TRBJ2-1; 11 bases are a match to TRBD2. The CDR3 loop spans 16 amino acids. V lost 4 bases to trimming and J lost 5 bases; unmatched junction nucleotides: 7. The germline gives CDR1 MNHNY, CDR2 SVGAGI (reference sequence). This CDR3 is CASSSQPGLADNEQFF. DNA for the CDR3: TGTGCCAGCAGTTCGCAACCGGGACTAGCGGACAATGAGCAGTTCTTC.

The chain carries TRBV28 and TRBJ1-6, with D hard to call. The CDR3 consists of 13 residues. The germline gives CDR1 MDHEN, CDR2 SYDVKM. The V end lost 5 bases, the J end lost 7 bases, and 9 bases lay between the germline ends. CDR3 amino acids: CASSLPANSPLHF. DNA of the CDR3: TGTGCCAGCAGTCTTCCGGCAAATTCACCCCTCCACTTT. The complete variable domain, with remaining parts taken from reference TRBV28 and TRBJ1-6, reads DVKVTQSSRYLVKRTGEKVFLECVQDMDHENMFWYRQDPGLGLRLIYFSYDVKMKEKGDIPEGYSVSREKKERFSLILESASTNQTSMYLCASSLPANSPLHFGNGTRLTVT.

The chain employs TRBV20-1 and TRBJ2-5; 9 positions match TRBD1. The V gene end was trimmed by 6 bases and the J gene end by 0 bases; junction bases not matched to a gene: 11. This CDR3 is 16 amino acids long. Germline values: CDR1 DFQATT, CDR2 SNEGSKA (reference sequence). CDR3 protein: CSAADAGQGYQETQYF. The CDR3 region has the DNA TGCAGTGCGGCCGACGCTGGACAGGGGTACCAAGAGACCCAGTACTTC.

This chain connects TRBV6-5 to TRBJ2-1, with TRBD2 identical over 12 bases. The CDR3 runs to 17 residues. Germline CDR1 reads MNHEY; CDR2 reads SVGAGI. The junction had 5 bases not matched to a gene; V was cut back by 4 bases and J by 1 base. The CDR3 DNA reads TGTGCCAGCAGTTCACGGACTAGCGGGGCATCCTACAATGAGCAGTTCTTC. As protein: CASSSRTSGASYNEQFF.

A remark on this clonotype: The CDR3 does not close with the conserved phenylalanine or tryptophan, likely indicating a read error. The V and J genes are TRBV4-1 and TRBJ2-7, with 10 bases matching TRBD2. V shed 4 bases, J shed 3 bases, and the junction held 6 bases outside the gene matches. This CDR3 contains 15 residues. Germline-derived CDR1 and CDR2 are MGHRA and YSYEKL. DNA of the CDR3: TGCGCCAGCAGCCCCCAACTAGCGGGGCTCTACGAGCAGTACTTA. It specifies CASSPQLAGLYEQYL.

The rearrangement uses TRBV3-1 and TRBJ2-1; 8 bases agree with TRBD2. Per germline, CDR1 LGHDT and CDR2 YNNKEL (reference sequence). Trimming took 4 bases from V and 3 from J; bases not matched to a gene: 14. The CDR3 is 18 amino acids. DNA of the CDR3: TGTGCCAGCAGCCGCCCAGGTAGGGCGGGGGGCCACTACAATGAGCAGTTCTTC. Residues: CASSRPGRAGGHYNEQFF.

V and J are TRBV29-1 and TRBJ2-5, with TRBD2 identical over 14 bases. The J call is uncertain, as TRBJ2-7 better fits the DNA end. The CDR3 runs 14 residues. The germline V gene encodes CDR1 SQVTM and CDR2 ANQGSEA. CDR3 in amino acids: CSVRPGLAGDEQYF. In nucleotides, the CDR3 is TGCAGCGTTCGCCCGGGACTAGCGGGAGACGAGCAGTACTTC.

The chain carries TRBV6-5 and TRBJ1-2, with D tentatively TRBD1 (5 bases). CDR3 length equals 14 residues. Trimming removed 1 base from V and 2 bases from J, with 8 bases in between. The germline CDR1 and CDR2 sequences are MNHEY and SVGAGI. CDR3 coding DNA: TGTGCCAGCAGTTACTTGACAGAGAACTATGGCTACACCTTC. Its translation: CASSYLTENYGYTF.

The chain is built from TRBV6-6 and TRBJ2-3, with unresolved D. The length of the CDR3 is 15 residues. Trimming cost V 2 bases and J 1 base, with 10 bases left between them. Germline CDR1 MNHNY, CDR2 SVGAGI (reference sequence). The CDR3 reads CASSYSPAGTDTQYF. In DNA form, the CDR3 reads TGTGCCAGCAGTTACAGTCCCGCAGGCACAGATACGCAGTATTTT.

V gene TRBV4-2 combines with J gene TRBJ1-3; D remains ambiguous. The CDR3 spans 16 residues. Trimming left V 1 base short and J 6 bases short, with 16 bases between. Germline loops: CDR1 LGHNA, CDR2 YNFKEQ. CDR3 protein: CASSQAPDLQSNTIYF. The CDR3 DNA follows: TGTGCCAGCAGCCAAGCCCCGGACCTTCAATCAAACACCATATATTTT.

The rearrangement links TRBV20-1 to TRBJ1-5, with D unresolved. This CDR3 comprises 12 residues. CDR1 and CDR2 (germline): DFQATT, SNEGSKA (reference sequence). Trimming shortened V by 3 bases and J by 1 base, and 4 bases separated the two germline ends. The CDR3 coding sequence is TGCAGTGCTAGGAACAGCAATCAGCCCCAGCATTTT. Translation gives CSARNSNQPQHF.

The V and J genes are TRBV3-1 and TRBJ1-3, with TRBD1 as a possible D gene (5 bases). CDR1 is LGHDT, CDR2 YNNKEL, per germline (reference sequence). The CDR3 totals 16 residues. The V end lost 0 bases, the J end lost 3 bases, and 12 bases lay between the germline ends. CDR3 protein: CASSQDGRRVGNTIYF. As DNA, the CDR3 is TGTGCCAGCAGCCAAGACGGGCGCAGGGTTGGAAACACCATATATTTT. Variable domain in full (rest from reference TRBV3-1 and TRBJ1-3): DTAVSQTPKYLVTQMGNDKSIKCEQNLGHDTMYWYKQDSKKFLKIMFSYNNKELIINETVPNRFSPKSPDKAHLNLHINSLELGDSAVYFCASSQDGRRVGNTIYFGEGSWLTVV.

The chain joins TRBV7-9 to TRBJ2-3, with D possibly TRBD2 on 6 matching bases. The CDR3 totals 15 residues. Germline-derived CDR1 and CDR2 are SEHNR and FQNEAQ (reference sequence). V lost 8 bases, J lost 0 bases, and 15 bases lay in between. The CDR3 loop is CASGTREPSTDTQYF. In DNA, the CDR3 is TGTGCCAGCGGCACCCGGGAGCCTAGCACAGATACGCAGTATTTT.

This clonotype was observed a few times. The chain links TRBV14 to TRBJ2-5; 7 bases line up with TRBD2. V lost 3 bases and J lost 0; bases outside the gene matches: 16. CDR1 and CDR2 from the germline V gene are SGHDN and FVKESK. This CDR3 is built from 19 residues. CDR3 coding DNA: TGTGCCAGCAGCCAGAGGATCCGGGAGGAAGGGTGGTACCAAGAGACCCAGTACTTC. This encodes CASSQRIREEGWYQETQYF.

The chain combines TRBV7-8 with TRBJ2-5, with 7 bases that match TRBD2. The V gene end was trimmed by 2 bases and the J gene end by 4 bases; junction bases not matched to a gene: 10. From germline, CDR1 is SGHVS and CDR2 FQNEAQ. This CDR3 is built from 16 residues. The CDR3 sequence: CASSLRLAGPTETQYF. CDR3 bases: TGTGCCAGCAGCTTACGACTAGCCGGGCCAACAGAGACCCAGTACTTC.

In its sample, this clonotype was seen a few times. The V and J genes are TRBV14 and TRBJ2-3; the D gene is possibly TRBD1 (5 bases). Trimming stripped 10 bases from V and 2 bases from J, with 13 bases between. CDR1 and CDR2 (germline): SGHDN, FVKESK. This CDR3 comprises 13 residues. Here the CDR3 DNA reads TGTGCCACCAGGGCCGCCACCACAGATACGCAGTATTTT. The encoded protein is CATRAATTDTQYF.

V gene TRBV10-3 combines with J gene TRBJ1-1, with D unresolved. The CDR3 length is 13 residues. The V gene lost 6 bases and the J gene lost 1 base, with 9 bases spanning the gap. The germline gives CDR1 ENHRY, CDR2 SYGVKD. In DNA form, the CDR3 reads TGTGCCATCAGGGGGTCAGGGAACACTGAAGCTTTCTTT. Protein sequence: CAIRGSGNTEAFF.

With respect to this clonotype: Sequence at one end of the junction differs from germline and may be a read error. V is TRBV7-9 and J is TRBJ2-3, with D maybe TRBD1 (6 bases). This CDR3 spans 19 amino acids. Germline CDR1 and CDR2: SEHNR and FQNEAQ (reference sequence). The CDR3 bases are TGTGCCAGCGGCTTAAGGGTCCTCGTCCTACCAGGGGTGACCGATACGCAGTATTTT. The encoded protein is CASGLRVLVLPGVTDTQYF.

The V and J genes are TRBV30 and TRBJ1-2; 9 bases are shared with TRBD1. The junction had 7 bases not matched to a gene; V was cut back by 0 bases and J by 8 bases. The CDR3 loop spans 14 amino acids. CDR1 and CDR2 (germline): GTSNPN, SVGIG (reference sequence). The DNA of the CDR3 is TGTGCCTGGAGTGTAGGGGACAGGGTAGGCGGCTACACCTTC. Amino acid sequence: CAWSVGDRVGGYTF. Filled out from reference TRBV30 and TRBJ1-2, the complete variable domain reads SQTIHQWPATLVQPVGSPLSLECTVEGTSNPNLYWYRQAAGRGLQLLFYSVGIGQISSEVPQNLSASRPQDRQFILSSKKLLLSDSGFYLCAWSVGDRVGGYTFGSGTRLTVV.

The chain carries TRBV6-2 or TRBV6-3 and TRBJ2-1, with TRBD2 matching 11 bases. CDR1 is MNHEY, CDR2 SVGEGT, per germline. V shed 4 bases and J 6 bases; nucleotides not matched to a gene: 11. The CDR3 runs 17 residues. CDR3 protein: CASSFWPTSGGLNEQFF. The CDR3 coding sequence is TGTGCCAGCAGTTTCTGGCCAACTAGCGGGGGCCTCAATGAGCAGTTCTTC.

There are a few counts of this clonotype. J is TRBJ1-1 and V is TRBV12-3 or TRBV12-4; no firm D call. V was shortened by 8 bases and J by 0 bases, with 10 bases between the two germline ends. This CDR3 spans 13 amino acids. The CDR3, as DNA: TGTGCCAGCGTTGCTCGAATGAACACTGAAGCTTTCTTT. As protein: CASVARMNTEAFF.

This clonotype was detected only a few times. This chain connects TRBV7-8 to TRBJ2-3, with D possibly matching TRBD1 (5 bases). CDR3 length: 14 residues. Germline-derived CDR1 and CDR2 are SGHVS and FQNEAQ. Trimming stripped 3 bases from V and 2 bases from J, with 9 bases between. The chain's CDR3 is CASSLVTDTDTQYF. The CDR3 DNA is TGTGCCAGCAGCTTGGTGACAGACACAGATACGCAGTATTTT.